What follows are 31 T cell receptor beta chains derived from one specimen sequenced in a study of blood T cell repertoires in COVID-19. Here immunoSEQ multiplex PCR was the method, and the copy in TCRdb shows in-frame clones only, minus some. The sample has 250,000 to 350,000 clones, roughly 90% seen once. The sample comprised peripheral blood. The receptors were gathered from a woman in her 30s with COVID-19, enrolled during active disease.

V gene TRBV14 combines with J gene TRBJ2-1; TRBD2 matches 7 bases. Germline values: CDR1 SGHDN, CDR2 FVKESK. With 0 bases clipped from V and 1 base from J, the junction kept 24 bases outside the gene matches. The CDR3 length is 23 residues. The CDR3 region has the DNA TGTGCCAGCAGCCAAGATGTTCAAATCACGGCGGGAGTAAGAGTGGGATCCTACAATGAGCAGTTCTTC. Translating gives CASSQDVQITAGVRVGSYNEQFF.

The rearrangement joins TRBV5-5 to TRBJ2-5; D remains unclear. This CDR3 has 15 amino acids. In germline, CDR1 is SGHKS, CDR2 YYEKEE (reference sequence). The V end lost 1 base, the J end lost 3 bases, and 13 bases lay between the germline ends. CDR3 loop: CASSLSPTHEETQYF. The CDR3 coding sequence is TGTGCCAGCAGCTTGAGTCCAACTCATGAAGAGACCCAGTACTTC.

The chain employs TRBV6-6 and TRBJ2-7; 8 nucleotides match TRBD2. Looked up from germline, CDR1 is MNHNY and CDR2 is SVGAGI (reference sequence). J lost 3 bases, V lost 7 bases, and 5 bases had no gene match. The CDR3 is 13 residues long. The CDR3 here is CASTAGGFYEQYF. CDR3 DNA: TGTGCCAGCACGGCGGGGGGCTTCTACGAGCAGTACTTC.

CDR3 sequence (DNA): TGCGCCAGCAGCCTAAATGGGGACAATAATTCACCCCTCCACTTT. Translated, it gives CASSLNGDNNSPLHF. V gene TRBV5-1 combines with J gene TRBJ1-6, with D tentatively TRBD1 (6 bases). The CDR3 has 15 residues. Trimming left V 4 bases short and J 5 bases short, with 13 bases between. CDR1 SGHRS and CDR2 YFSETQ come from the germline V gene.

Worth noting for this clone: A read error may account for a junction end that differs from germline. The J gene is TRBJ1-3, the V gene TRBV7-8; 7 nucleotides agree with TRBD1. In germline, CDR1 is SGHVS, CDR2 FQNEAQ. The CDR3 contains 17 residues. CDR3 sequence: CASSLVQGQLSGNTIYF. In nucleotides, the CDR3 is TGTGCCAGCAGCTTAGTACAGGGACAGCTCTCTGGGAACACCATATATTTT.

The chain couples TRBV7-9 to TRBJ2-7; D gene ambiguous. Looked up from germline, CDR1 is SEHNR and CDR2 is FQNEAQ (reference sequence). V was shortened by 7 bases and J by 5 bases, with 18 bases between the two germline ends. This CDR3 has 14 residues. The CDR3 coding sequence is TGTGCCAGCACCAAATGGCCCCCAACCCACGAGCAGTACTTC. Protein sequence: CASTKWPPTHEQYF.

The chain uses TRBV5-6 and TRBJ1-5, with 7 bases lining up with TRBD1. V lost 4 bases to trimming and J lost 7 bases; unmatched junction nucleotides: 5. The CDR3 has 13 residues. The germline CDR1 and CDR2 sequences are SGHDT and YYEEEE. CDR3: CASSSTGAQPQHF. CDR3 nucleotide sequence: TGTGCCAGCAGCAGTACAGGGGCCCAGCCCCAGCATTTT.

The chain employs TRBV15 and TRBJ1-2; D may be TRBD1 (6 bases). Germline assignment: CDR1 LNHNV and CDR2 YYDKDF (reference sequence). Deletions cut 4 bases from V and 0 bases from J, with 18 bases between. This CDR3 is built from 17 residues. CDR3 sequence reads: CATSKGSSGQTNYGYTF. The CDR3 DNA follows: TGTGCCACCAGCAAAGGATCGTCCGGACAGACTAACTATGGCTACACCTTC.

The chain couples TRBV19 to TRBJ2-2; no clear D gene. V lost 10 bases and J 3 bases, leaving 15 bases between the germline ends. The CDR3 runs 14 residues. Germline V lookup: CDR1 LNHDA, CDR2 SQIVND (reference sequence). The CDR3 here is CATKGSADTGELFF. In DNA form, the CDR3 reads TGTGCCACCAAAGGTTCGGCGGACACCGGGGAGCTGTTTTTT. The whole variable domain, remainder taken from reference TRBV19 and TRBJ2-2, is DGGITQSPKYLFRKEGQNVTLSCEQNLNHDAMYWYRQDPGQGLRLIYYSQIVNDFQKGDIAEGYSVSREKKESFPLTVTSAQKNPTAFYLCATKGSADTGELFFGEGSRLTVL.

J is TRBJ2-1 and V is TRBV7-2; 7 nucleotides align to TRBD2. The germline gives CDR1 SGHTA, CDR2 FQGNSA. The CDR3 runs 12 residues. V lost 0 bases to trimming and J lost 13 bases; unmatched junction nucleotides: 3. The CDR3 is CASSLAGGGQFF. CDR3 bases: TGTGCCAGCAGCTTAGCGGGGGGGGGACAGTTCTTC.

This chain uses TRBV28 with TRBJ1-2, with 8 bases matching TRBD1. The germline gives CDR1 MDHEN, CDR2 SYDVKM. This CDR3 has 13 amino acids. Germline trimming cut 5 bases from V and 8 bases from J; bases unmatched to any gene: 7. The CDR3 DNA reads TGTGCCAGCAGTCCAGGACAGGGCGGGGGCTACACCTTC. Encoded protein: CASSPGQGGGYTF.

The chain uses TRBV5-1 and TRBJ2-3, with TRBD2 identical over 9 bases. V lost 0 bases, J lost 4 bases, and 3 bases stayed unmatched. The CDR3 contains 15 residues. Germline CDR1 is SGHRS and CDR2 is YFSETQ. The CDR3 reads CASSLGLAAPDTQYF. The CDR3 nucleotides read TGCGCCAGCAGCTTGGGACTAGCGGCACCAGATACGCAGTATTTT.

This clone has more than one count but fewer than ten. CDR3 nucleotides: TGTGCCAGCCGTTCACAGGGGGCGCATGGCTACACCTTC. Translating gives CASRSQGAHGYTF. This sequence joins TRBV28 and TRBJ1-2; 9 bases are shared with TRBD1. There are 13 residues in the CDR3. Germline CDR1 MDHEN, CDR2 SYDVKM. With 8 bases clipped from V and 6 bases from J, the junction kept 7 bases outside the gene matches.

This chain connects TRBV25-1 to TRBJ1-1; D unresolved. Trimming removed 5 bases from V and 5 bases from J, with 15 bases in between. CDR3 length equals 14 residues. Germline loops: CDR1 MGHDK, CDR2 SYGVNS. CDR3 bases: TGTGCCAGCAGTCTAGGGAGTGCCGGGACTGAAGCTTTCTTT. Amino acids: CASSLGSAGTEAFF.

V gene TRBV4-2 combines with J gene TRBJ1-2; TRBD1 matches at 7 bases. Germline assignment: CDR1 LGHNA and CDR2 YNFKEQ. V shed 3 bases, J shed 2 bases, and the junction held 3 bases outside the gene matches. The CDR3 length is 14 residues. The CDR3 reads CASSQATGNYGYTF. Written as DNA, the CDR3 is TGTGCCAGCAGCCAGGCGACAGGGAACTATGGCTACACCTTC.

The chain couples TRBV19 to TRBJ2-2; TRBD2 matches 10 bases. Germline lookup yields CDR1 LNHDA and CDR2 SQIVND (reference sequence). The CDR3 spans 15 residues. With V trimmed by 10 bases and J by 5 bases, 10 bases remained unmatched. The CDR3 protein is CATSILAGDTGELFF. The DNA of the CDR3 is TGTGCCACCTCGATTCTAGCGGGAGATACCGGGGAGCTGTTTTTT. The full variable domain, its missing parts supplied by reference TRBV19 and TRBJ2-2, is DGGITQSPKYLFRKEGQNVTLSCEQNLNHDAMYWYRQDPGQGLRLIYYSQIVNDFQKGDIAEGYSVSREKKESFPLTVTSAQKNPTAFYLCATSILAGDTGELFFGEGSRLTVL.

The chain links TRBV27 to TRBJ1-6; the D gene is possibly TRBD1 (5 bases). V lost 0 bases to trimming and J lost 0 bases, with 12 bases between them. CDR3 size: 18 residues. CDR1 and CDR2 (germline): MNHEY, SMNVEV (reference sequence). As DNA, the CDR3 is TGTGCCAGCAGTTTATCGAGGGACGGGAGCTCCTATAATTCACCCCTCCACTTT. This translates into CASSLSRDGSSYNSPLHF.

The genes are TRBV30 and TRBJ1-6; 7 nucleotides match TRBD1. Germline CDR1 reads GTSNPN; CDR2 reads SVGIG (reference sequence). This CDR3 comprises 13 residues. The V gene end was trimmed by 8 bases and the J gene end by 6 bases; junction bases not matched to a gene: 7. CDR3 amino acids: CAGRDSSNSPLHF. The CDR3 DNA reads TGTGCCGGAAGGGACAGCAGTAATTCACCCCTCCACTTT.

This sequence joins TRBV5-8 and TRBJ2-5, with 10 bases matching TRBD2. Germline V lookup: CDR1 SGHTS, CDR2 YDEGEE. The ends lost 4 bases at V and 0 bases at J; junction bases unmatched: 6. CDR3 length equals 16 residues. Here the CDR3 reads CASSPGLADHQETQYF. The CDR3 coding sequence is TGTGCCAGCAGCCCCGGACTAGCGGACCACCAAGAGACCCAGTACTTC. The complete variable domain, with remaining parts taken from reference TRBV5-8 and TRBJ2-5, reads EAGVTQSPTHLIKTRGQQATLRCSPISGHTSVYWYQQALGLGLQFLLWYDEGEERNRGNFPPRFSGRQFPNYSSELNVNALELEDSALYLCASSPGLADHQETQYFGPGTRLLVL.

DNA of the CDR3: TGTGCCAGCAGCCAAGGCCCTGGGGGAGGTGATACGCAGTATTTT. Its protein is CASSQGPGGGDTQYF. The V call is TRBV3-1 (or the pseudogene TRBV3-2), the J call TRBJ2-3, with a weak D call TRBD2 (6 bases). The CDR3 loop spans 15 amino acids. Between the trimmed V and J ends, which lost 1 base and 6 bases, there was a span of 14 bases. Germline CDR1 LGHDT, CDR2 YNNKEL (reference sequence).

The chain carries TRBV6-5 and TRBJ2-5, with 7 bases lining up with TRBD2. In germline, CDR1 is MNHEY, CDR2 SVGAGI. The CDR3 has 14 residues. The V and J ends lost 6 bases and 5 bases, in that order; junction bases with no gene match: 9. The CDR3 protein is CASRTGLLAETQYF. In DNA form, the CDR3 reads TGTGCCAGCAGAACGGGACTACTCGCGGAGACCCAGTACTTC.

This chain links TRBV6-1 with TRBJ1-2; 9 bases fit TRBD1. The trim removed 4 bases at V and 2 bases at J, leaving 8 bases unmatched. This CDR3 comprises 16 residues. The V gene's germline CDR1 is MNHNS and CDR2 SASEGT. CDR3 bases: TGTGCCAGCAGTGTACCACCGGGACAGGGAAACTATGGCTACACCTTC. The encoded protein is CASSVPPGQGNYGYTF.

CDR3 DNA sequence: TGCGCCAGCAGTGGCGGAACAAATCAGCCCCAGCATTTT. It codes for CASSGGTNQPQHF. J is TRBJ1-5 and V is TRBV10-1, with D unclear. The CDR3 is 13 residues long. Trimming took off 4 bases at V and 4 bases at J, with 8 bases between the two ends. Germline V lookup: CDR1 WNHNN, CDR2 SYGVQD (reference sequence).

The chain combines TRBV5-1 with TRBJ2-1; maybe TRBD1 (5 bases). The CDR3 is 12 residues long. The V gene's germline CDR1 is SGHRS and CDR2 YFSETQ. V was trimmed by 3 bases and J by 7 bases, leaving 8 bases between them. CDR3 sequence: CASSYDRNEQFF. Written as DNA, the CDR3 is TGCGCCAGCAGCTACGACAGAAATGAGCAGTTCTTC. Full variable domain (remainder filled in from reference TRBV5-1 and TRBJ2-1): KAGVTQTPRYLIKTRGQQVTLSCSPISGHRSVSWYQQTPGQGLQFLFEYFSETQRNKGNFPGRFSGRQFSNSRSEMNVSTLELGDSALYLCASSYDRNEQFFGPGTRLTVL.

The chain employs TRBV28 and TRBJ1-4; tentatively, D is TRBD1 (5 bases). Per the germline V gene, CDR1 is MDHEN and CDR2 is SYDVKM. This CDR3 spans 13 amino acids. Trimming shortened V by 6 bases and J by 6 bases, and 11 bases separated the two germline ends. CDR3 residues: CASSPGGDEKLFF. The CDR3 DNA is TGTGCCAGCAGCCCGGGGGGAGATGAAAAACTGTTTTTT.

This clone was recorded a few times. The chain carries TRBV28 and TRBJ1-2; D gene uncertain. CDR3 length: 11 residues. Germline CDR1 and CDR2: MDHEN and SYDVKM. V was cut by 5 bases and J by 8 bases, with 9 bases left in between. The CDR3: CASSLTVGYTF. The DNA of the CDR3 is TGTGCCAGCAGTCTTACAGTAGGCTACACCTTC.

The rearrangement joins TRBV19 to TRBJ1-2, with 7 bases lining up with TRBD1. Trimming at V came to 3 bases and at J to 8 bases, leaving 9 bases not matched to a gene. Germline CDR1 and CDR2: LNHDA and SQIVND (reference sequence). This CDR3 contains 14 residues. CDR3 amino acids: CASSIRDSGYGYTF. CDR3 DNA sequence: TGTGCCAGTAGTATCAGGGACAGCGGGTACGGCTACACCTTC.

The gene calls are TRBV19 and TRBJ2-7; possibly TRBD2 for D (5 bases). CDR3 size: 15 residues. Between the trimmed V and J ends, which lost 5 bases and 1 base, there was a span of 15 bases. Per germline, CDR1 LNHDA and CDR2 SQIVND (reference sequence). In DNA form, the CDR3 reads TGTGCCAGTAGTGTTCTGCTGGGGAGTTCCTACGAGCAGTACTTC. Translated: CASSVLLGSSYEQYF.

This sequence joins TRBV9 and TRBJ1-2, with 11 bases that match TRBD1. V was pared by 4 bases and J by 6 bases, with 8 bases of the junction left unmatched. The CDR3 runs to 15 residues. Germline lookup yields CDR1 SGDLS and CDR2 YYNGEE. In DNA form, the CDR3 reads TGTGCCAGCAGCCCACACTGGGGACAGGGGGATGGCTACACCTTC. It encodes CASSPHWGQGDGYTF. Combining the CDR3 with reference TRBV9 and TRBJ1-2 gives the whole variable domain DSGVTQTPKHLITATGQRVTLRCSPRSGDLSVYWYQQSLDQGLQFLIQYYNGEERAKGNILERFSAQQFPDLHSELNLSSLELGDSALYFCASSPHWGQGDGYTFGSGTRLTVV.

The chain has TRBV7-2 and TRBJ2-7; 12 nucleotides line up with TRBD2. The germline CDR1 and CDR2 sequences are SGHTA and FQGNSA. V gave up 5 bases and J gave up 2 bases; unmatched junction bases: 10. The CDR3 is made up of 17 amino acids. CDR3 in DNA: TGTGCCAGCAGCCCCAGACTAGCGGGAGATGTCACCTACGAGCAGTACTTC. Its translation: CASSPRLAGDVTYEQYF.

CDR3 sequence: CASSSKGATRTDTQYF. The CDR3 DNA reads TGTGCCAGCAGCTCTAAAGGGGCAACCCGCACAGATACGCAGTATTTT. V usage is TRBV5-5 and J usage is TRBJ2-3; perhaps TRBD1 as D (5 bases). The CDR3 consists of 16 residues. Germline-derived CDR1 and CDR2 are SGHKS and YYEKEE (reference sequence). V lost 3 bases and J 1 base, leaving 15 bases between the germline ends.